This T cell receptor (beta chain) was sequenced during a study of T cells in Graves' hyperthyroidism and ophthalmopathy (dated by TCRdb to about 2019). About the full investigation: Peripheral blood samples were taken at the time of initial diagnosis, prior to any treatment. The paper reports TCR Vbeta CDR3 sequencing of approximately 140 peripheral blood samples: around 45 ophthalmopathy, about 75 hyperthyroidism and around 17 progressor patients. To identify distinguishing TCR V-J signatures, a discovery cohort of about 95 patients was used, comprising 40 to 45 with Graves' ophthalmopathy and approximately 57 with stable Graves' hyperthyroidism. Prospective prediction of ophthalmopathy was tested in an independent validation cohort of 18 to 20 hyperthyroidism patients and 15 to 17 patients who later progressed to ophthalmopathy. After sampling, hyperthyroidism patients received methimazole starting at 30 mg daily, and ophthalmopathy patients received high-dose intravenous methylprednisolone. The roughly 90 discovery patients were divided at random into training and test sets in a 7:3 ratio. The study also compared thyroid tissue and blood T-cell repertoires from 6 or 7 Graves' hyperthyroidism patients.

Amplification of TCR beta CDR3 regions was carried out from RNA transcripts. For the first round of RT-PCR on the TCR CDR3, the HTBI primer set was used together with the Qiagen OneStep RT-PCR kit. A second multiplex PCR round built the libraries, followed by size selection and purification. Libraries were sequenced paired-end with 100 bp reads on an Illumina HiSeq2000. The paper's data handling went like this. SOAPnuke was used to process the raw data, throwing out any read that contained adapters or uncalled bases, had a mean Phred below 15, or lacked an exact constant-primer or identifier match. High-quality paired reads were merged with COPE v1.2.5, and unique nucleotide sequences were defined as clonotypes. Clonotypes were aligned to IMGT TRBV, TRBD and TRBJ reference segments using MiTCR v1.1. The analysis was restricted to V-J combinations with a frequency above 0.0001, which together covered 99.2% of the repertoires. A TCS score was defined as the ratio between F50 (clonal expansion) and ExV (chaos), using BLOSUM62-based TCRdist between CDR3 peptides within each V-J. Welch's t-statistics and random forest reduced approximately 520 V-J features to roughly 13, which were used in a naive Bayes classifier (R e1071). In TCRdb, the public reads were trimmed at Q25 with fastp and aligned with MiXCR, with productive beta chains retained. Here each entry gathers all rows of one CDR3 protein and keeps the most common genes and DNA. The V and J calls were determined by TCRdb, not by the authors. A total of 650,000 to 850,000 distinct CDR3 sequences appear in this sample, roughly a sixth of them only once. The leading ten clones occupy 16% of the sample.

This clonotype was detected ten times or more. What antigen it recognizes has not been identified. Per-base qualities were not stored, and no clone one base away is much larger. From a lookup of the germline V gene (reference sequence), CDR1 and CDR2 are DFQATT and SNEGSKA. Including the terminal cysteine and phenylalanine, the CDR3 comprises 15 residues. The only DNA kept is the CDR3, 45 bases in frame from the first base. V trim: 0 bases; J trim: 4 bases; unmatched bases: 9. The hyperthyroidism patients were between 18 and 65 years old and newly diagnosed, with a disease duration of less than 2 months. Any patient with an uncontrolled infection, another autoimmune disease, pregnancy or lactation was excluded. Clinical symptoms, serum thyroxine and TRAb, thyroid ultrasound, and orbital computed tomography formed the basis for the diagnoses. Blood from progressor patients was collected at the time of first diagnosis with hyperthyroidism, before any ophthalmopathy symptoms had appeared. Ficoll-Paque density gradient centrifugation was used to isolate PBMCs from 9.5 to 10 ml of fresh peripheral blood. Progressor patients were initially diagnosed with Graves' hyperthyroidism and developed ophthalmopathy during follow-up. Trizol reagent was used to extract total RNA, and RNA quality was then checked on an Agilent 2100 Bioanalyzer.

General conclusions and limits of the study: Most expanded thyroid clonotypes (frequency above 0.001) were also detected in blood, suggesting blood repertoires may reflect thyroid immune responses. In validation, the model predicted progression to ophthalmopathy a median of about 6.5 months before onset, with 70% to 71% sensitivity and roughly 79% specificity. Sample size was not statistically predetermined, and blinding of investigators to group allocation was not performed. Ophthalmopathy was separated from stable hyperthyroidism by a 13 V-J signature model, with around 88% sensitivity and around 81% specificity obtained in cross-validation and 80%/75% obtained in testing.

The rearranged chain carries TRBV20-1 and TRBJ2-7, and TRBD2 aligns with 7 junction nucleotides. This TCR came from a woman aged 50 to 60 with Graves' hyperthyroidism that later progressed to Graves' ophthalmopathy. Sequencing was performed on blood. The DNA sequence is as follows: TGCAGTGCTAGAGAAGCAGGGAGGGTTCGATACGAGCAGTACTTC. Translated, this is CSAREAGRVRYEQYF.